The 7 T cell receptor beta chains listed next were all sequenced from one sample in a study of blood T cell repertoires in COVID-19. Sequencing was performed with immunoSEQ multiplex PCR; in TCRdb, only in-frame clones are kept and a portion is missing. This sample has 85,000 to 110,000 clones, with about nine tenths found just once. Sequenced input: peripheral blood. These receptors all stem from a woman older than 75 in a cohort sampled during active COVID-19.

V and J are TRBV5-5 and TRBJ1-4, with 7 nucleotides matching TRBD1. The germline CDR1 and CDR2 sequences are SGHKS and YYEKEE (reference sequence). With 1 base clipped from V and 5 bases from J, the junction kept 5 bases outside the gene matches. This CDR3 spans 15 amino acids. As DNA, the CDR3 is TGTGCCAGCAGCTTGAACAGGGGATCAAATGAAAAACTGTTTTTT. Amino acids: CASSLNRGSNEKLFF.

Points on this clone: Different DNA sequences within this sample yield the same CDR3. The chain employs TRBV9 and TRBJ2-1; the D gene is possibly TRBD2 (6 bases). V was shortened by 2 bases and J by 4 bases, with 10 bases between the two germline ends. Germline V gene lookup returns CDR1 SGDLS and CDR2 YYNGEE. CDR3 length: 14 amino acids. DNA for the CDR3: TGTGCCAGCAGCGTTGGGACTGGGTACAATGAGCAGTTCTTC. Translated: CASSVGTGYNEQFF.

The rearrangement joins TRBV6-2 or TRBV6-3 to TRBJ2-7; D unresolved. CDR1 and CDR2 from the germline V gene are MNHEY and SVGEGT. This CDR3 comprises 13 residues. V lost 5 bases to trimming and J lost 6 bases, with 14 bases between them. CDR3 in DNA: TGTGCCAGCAGTCGTACGAGTCCTTCCGAGCAGTACTTC. Amino acid sequence: CASSRTSPSEQYF.

The rearrangement joins TRBV3-1 (or the pseudogene TRBV3-2) to TRBJ2-7, with 7 bases lining up with TRBD2. Per the germline V gene, CDR1 is LGHDT and CDR2 is YNNKEL (reference sequence). J lost 2 bases, V lost 2 bases, and 6 bases had no gene match. The CDR3 runs to 15 residues. CDR3 in amino acids: CASSQFRGSPYEQYF. The CDR3, as DNA: TGTGCCAGCAGCCAATTTCGCGGGAGTCCCTACGAGCAGTACTTC.

V is TRBV9 and J is TRBJ2-2; 11 bases are shared with TRBD2. CDR1 SGDLS and CDR2 YYNGEE come from the germline V gene. With 3 bases clipped from V and 5 bases from J, the junction kept 3 bases outside the gene matches. CDR3 length: 15 amino acids. CDR3 region: CASSALAGGTGELFF. As DNA, the CDR3 is TGTGCCAGCAGCGCCTTAGCGGGGGGGACCGGGGAGCTGTTTTTT.

The chain is built from TRBV5-1 and TRBJ2-1, with TRBD1 matching 8 bases. CDR3 size: 17 residues. Germline CDR1 reads SGHRS; CDR2 reads YFSETQ. V dropped 4 bases and J dropped 4; count of bases not matched to a gene: 13. In nucleotides, the CDR3 is TGCGCCAGCAGCCCATCCCTCCGGGACAGGCCTTACAATGAGCAGTTCTTC. Protein sequence: CASSPSLRDRPYNEQFF.

In this sample, this clone turned up once. The V gene is TRBV27, the J gene TRBJ1-1, with 8 bases that match TRBD1. Trimming removed 6 bases from V and 6 bases from J; junction bases left unmatched: 15. The CDR3 covers 16 residues. Germline V gene lookup returns CDR1 MNHEY and CDR2 SMNVEV (reference sequence). CDR3 loop: CASRGGPGQAIAEAFF. The CDR3 bases are TGTGCCAGCAGGGGGGGACCGGGACAGGCGATCGCTGAAGCTTTCTTT.